These 18 T cell receptor beta chains were sequenced from one sample in a study of T cell changes during pregnancy in multiple sclerosis. The data were produced by immunoSEQ multiplex PCR, yet TCRdb's version contains in-frame clones alone and is incomplete. The table records tens of thousands of clones, more than 85% of them present only once. The sample here was CD4+ T cells from peripheral blood mononuclear cells, taken after pregnancy. The receptor source for this set is a female donor in good health, enrolled as a control in a pregnancy study.

J is TRBJ1-3 and V is TRBV23-1; 9 nucleotides agree with TRBD1. TRBV23-1 is reported as an ORF; its role is uncertain. V dropped 7 bases and J dropped 8; count of bases not matched to a gene: 12. The CDR3 length is 15 residues. CDR3 DNA sequence: TGCGCCAGCAATCCTCCCGGGGACAGGGAGGACACCATATATTTT. Residues: CASNPPGDREDTIYF.

The chain couples TRBV11-2 to TRBJ2-1, with D tentatively TRBD1 (5 bases). The V and J ends lost 0 bases and 9 bases respectively, with 6 bases between them. Germline CDR1 and CDR2: SGHAT and FQNNGV. The CDR3 is 12 amino acids. CDR3 sequence: CASSLDRGEQFF. In nucleotides, the CDR3 is TGTGCCAGCAGCTTAGATAGGGGTGAGCAGTTCTTC.

This rearrangement joins TRBV6-5 to TRBJ2-7, with 9 bases that match TRBD1. The CDR3 sequence is 14 residues long. Unmatched junction bases numbered 7, after V lost 6 bases and J lost 4 bases. The germline V gene encodes CDR1 MNHEY and CDR2 SVGAGI. The CDR3 loop reads CASRRTGDAYEQYF. As DNA, the CDR3 is TGTGCCAGCAGAAGGACAGGGGACGCTTACGAGCAGTACTTC.

The chain is built from TRBV27 and TRBJ2-1; 10 bases line up with TRBD2. J was trimmed by 8 bases and V by 2 bases; bases with no gene match: 3. This CDR3 is 14 amino acids long. Germline V gene data show CDR1 as MNHEY and CDR2 as SMNVEV (reference sequence). This CDR3 is CASSLGTSADEQFF. In DNA form, the CDR3 reads TGTGCCAGCAGTTTAGGGACTAGCGCCGATGAGCAGTTCTTC.

This sequence joins TRBV19 and TRBJ2-3; the match to TRBD1 covers 9 bases. Looked up from germline, CDR1 is LNHDA and CDR2 is SQIVND (reference sequence). The CDR3 has 16 amino acids. V shed 3 bases, J shed 6 bases, and the junction held 10 bases outside the gene matches. The CDR3 DNA reads as TGTGCCAGTAGTATGGGACAGGGAAGTGTCGAGGATACGCAGTATTTT. It translates to CASSMGQGSVEDTQYF.

This chain uses TRBV9 with TRBJ2-1; TRBD2 agrees at 13 bases. This CDR3 is built from 14 residues. The J segment lost 7 bases and the V segment lost 4 bases, leaving 2 bases of the junction unmatched. From germline, CDR1 is SGDLS and CDR2 YYNGEE. The CDR3 protein is CASSSGLAGNEQFF. The CDR3 nucleotides are TGTGCCAGCAGCTCGGGACTAGCGGGAAATGAGCAGTTCTTC.

The chain carries TRBV28 and TRBJ2-1; TRBD2 matches at 8 bases. Germline CDR1 reads MDHEN; CDR2 reads SYDVKM. The CDR3 extends over 14 amino acids. V trimming: 3 bases; J trimming: 3 bases; junction bases outside the gene matches: 1. In DNA, the CDR3 is TGTGCCAGCAGTTTGGGACTAGACTACAATGAGCAGTTCTTC. It encodes CASSLGLDYNEQFF.

The rearrangement uses TRBV7-2 and TRBJ2-5, with 9 bases matching TRBD1. The CDR3 consists of 14 residues. The ends lost 2 bases at V and 5 bases at J; junction bases unmatched: 3. CDR1 and CDR2 from the germline V gene are SGHTA and FQGNSA. The CDR3 sequence is CASSLQTGGETQYF. CDR3 nucleotides: TGTGCCAGCAGCTTACAAACAGGGGGCGAGACCCAGTACTTC.

J is TRBJ1-6 and V is TRBV2, with 9 positions matching TRBD1. V gave up 4 bases and J gave up 5 bases; unmatched junction bases: 3. CDR3 length: 15 residues. Germline V gene data show CDR1 as SNHLY and CDR2 as FYNNEI. CDR3 loop: CASSVDRGHNSPLHF. CDR3 nucleotides: TGTGCCAGCAGTGTGGACAGGGGCCATAATTCACCCCTCCACTTT.

This chain joins TRBV18 and TRBJ2-6; D may be TRBD1 (6 bases). V lost 2 bases and J 0 bases, leaving 11 bases between the germline ends. The germline CDR1 and CDR2 sequences are KGHSH and LQKENI. CDR3 length equals 17 residues. The CDR3 region has the DNA TGTGCCAGCTCACCAGTTGACAGGATCTCTGGGGCCAACGTCCTGACTTTC. The encoded protein is CASSPVDRISGANVLTF.

The V gene is TRBV2, the J gene TRBJ1-5, with 7 bases aligning to TRBD1. The junction had 5 bases not matched to a gene; V was cut back by 5 bases and J by 7 bases. The CDR3 has 13 amino acids. Germline V gives CDR1 SNHLY, CDR2 FYNNEI. The chain's CDR3 is CASSTGTEQPQHF. CDR3 bases: TGTGCCAGCAGTACCGGGACAGAACAGCCCCAGCATTTT.

The chain combines TRBV28 with TRBJ2-5, with TRBD2 identical over 8 bases. Germline loops: CDR1 MDHEN, CDR2 SYDVKM. V was pared by 8 bases and J by 5 bases, with 10 bases of the junction left unmatched. The CDR3 contains 14 residues. The CDR3 is CASVLGGLEETQYF. As DNA, the CDR3 is TGTGCCAGCGTGCTTGGGGGACTAGAGGAGACCCAGTACTTC.

This chain links TRBV18 with TRBJ2-3; 12 bases fit TRBD1. The CDR3 consists of 14 residues. In germline, CDR1 is KGHSH, CDR2 LQKENI. V shed 3 bases, J shed 11 bases, and the junction held 6 bases outside the gene matches. The CDR3 spells CASSPPGQGAVQYF. The CDR3 DNA follows: TGTGCCAGCTCACCCCCGGGACAGGGGGCGGTGCAGTATTTT.

The chain couples TRBV5-1 to TRBJ2-3; 10 positions agree with TRBD2. J lost 3 bases, V lost 6 bases, and 13 bases had no gene match. The CDR3 is made up of 17 amino acids. Germline-derived CDR1 and CDR2 are SGHRS and YFSETQ. The CDR3 region is CASTPYLAGVSTDTQYF. The CDR3 DNA reads as TGCGCCAGCACACCTTACCTAGCGGGAGTTAGTACAGATACGCAGTATTTT.

V and J are TRBV15 and TRBJ2-3; D remains unclear. Germline loops: CDR1 LNHNV, CDR2 YYDKDF (reference sequence). V was cut by 0 bases and J by 2 bases, with 6 bases left in between. This CDR3 is 14 amino acids long. The CDR3 region has the DNA TGTGCCACCAGCAGAGATCTCCTCACAGATACGCAGTATTTT. The encoded protein is CATSRDLLTDTQYF.

This chain connects TRBV4-1 to TRBJ1-1; D remains unclear. Germline V CDR1 and CDR2: MGHRA, YSYEKL. The CDR3 sequence is 14 residues long. V shed 0 bases and J shed 12 bases, with 17 bases lying between them. The CDR3: CASSQDAGNGWTFF. CDR3 nucleotide sequence: TGCGCCAGCAGCCAAGATGCGGGTAACGGTTGGACTTTCTTT.

The J gene is TRBJ1-4, the V gene TRBV5-6, with D perhaps matching TRBD1 (5 bases). The CDR3 spans 15 residues. V was cut by 2 bases and J by 4 bases, with 12 bases left in between. From germline, CDR1 is SGHDT and CDR2 YYEEEE. The CDR3 sequence: CASSFMRQFNEKLFF. The CDR3 nucleotides are TGTGCCAGCAGCTTTATGAGACAGTTTAATGAAAAACTGTTTTTT.

Of note for this clone: A read error may produce the germline difference seen at one junction end. V gene TRBV7-7 combines with J gene TRBJ2-5; tentatively, D is TRBD1 (6 bases). Germline CDR1 SSHAT, CDR2 FNYEAQ (reference sequence). CDR3 length: 15 residues. The CDR3 nucleotides read TGTGCTAGCAGCTTAAACAGGGCGGTAGGGGAGACCCAGTACTTC. Protein: CASSLNRAVGETQYF.